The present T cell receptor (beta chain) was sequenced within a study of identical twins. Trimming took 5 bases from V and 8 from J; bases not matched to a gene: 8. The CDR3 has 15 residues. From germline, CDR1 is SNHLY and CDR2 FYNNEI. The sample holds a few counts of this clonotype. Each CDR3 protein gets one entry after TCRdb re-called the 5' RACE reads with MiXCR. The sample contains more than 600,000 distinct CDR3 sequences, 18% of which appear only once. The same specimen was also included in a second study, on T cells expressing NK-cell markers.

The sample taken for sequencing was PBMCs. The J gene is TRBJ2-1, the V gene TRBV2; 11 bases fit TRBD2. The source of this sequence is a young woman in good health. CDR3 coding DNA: TGTGCCAGCAGTCCGGCACTAGCGGGAGTCGATGAGCAGTTCTTC. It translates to CASSPALAGVDEQFF. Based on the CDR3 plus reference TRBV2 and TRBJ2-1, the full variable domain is EPEVTQTPSHQVTQMGQEVILRCVPISNHLYFYWYRQILGQKVEFLVSFYNNEISEKSEIFDDQFSVERPDGSNFTLKIRSTKLEDSAMYFCASSPALAGVDEQFFGPGTRLTVL.